The 25 T cell receptor beta chains given below trace back to one sample, sequenced in a study of read filtering for tumor transcriptome and immune sequencing. This library used about 400 ng RNA and molecular barcoded adaptors spanning alpha/delta and beta/gamma chains. TCRdb used MiXCR to reprocess the reads, holding one entry per CDR3 protein. Of some 19,000 distinct CDR3 sequences listed, 22% were seen once; the top ten hold less than 25%. The sample taken for sequencing was a population of CD138-negative cells sorted from bone marrow. Every receptor here comes from a donor aged 40 or over with multiple myeloma.

Of note for this clonotype: A junction boundary mismatches the germline segment, possibly from a read error. The chain recombines TRBV29-1 with TRBJ1-1, with TRBD1 as a possible D gene (5 bases). This CDR3 comprises 13 residues. Germline V CDR1 and CDR2: SQVTM, ANQGSEA. The CDR3 sequence: CSVGVQRQSEAFF. The CDR3 DNA reads TGCAGCGTTGGGGTCCAGAGACAGTCTGAGGCTTTCTTT.

The chain couples TRBV29-1 to TRBJ1-1; no clear D gene. Germline V gene sequence: CDR1 SQVTM, CDR2 ANQGSEA. This CDR3 has 13 residues. V was cut by 4 bases and J by 3 bases, with 12 bases left in between. CDR3 sequence: CSVAGRTHTEAFF. The CDR3 DNA is TGCAGCGTTGCTGGCAGGACCCACACTGAAGCTTTCTTT.

Comments on this clonotype: This may be a read error: a much more frequent sequence differs by one nucleotide. The V and J genes are TRBV29-1 and TRBJ1-2; D is uncertain. Germline CDR1 is SQVTM and CDR2 is ANQGSEA. The length of the CDR3 is 13 residues. The V end lost 5 bases, the J end lost 4 bases, and 14 bases lay between the germline ends. CDR3 residues: CSVSPIASYGYTF. DNA for the CDR3: TGCAGCGTTTCACCCATAGCTAGCTATGGCTACACCTTC.

Turning to this clonotype: Since no conserved phenylalanine or tryptophan closes the CDR3, a read error is the likely cause. No DNA is shown, since the ends of the CDR3 on it are uncertain; the CDR3 is the one TCRdb lists. The CDR3 here is CARSQKLAGGGDTQNL. The rearrangement joins TRBV4-3 to TRBJ2-3; TRBD2 is the table's D call and was not checked against the DNA. The germline V gene encodes CDR1 LGHNA and CDR2 YSLEER. Both ends counted, the CDR3 spans 16 residues.

Ten or more counts support this clonotype. The chain employs TRBV7-3 and TRBJ2-6, with D possibly matching TRBD1 (6 bases). The germline CDR1 and CDR2 sequences are SGHTA and FQGTGA. Trimming stripped 2 bases from V and 0 bases from J, with 17 bases between. The CDR3 is 19 amino acids. Here the CDR3 reads CASSLYPARGASGANVLTF. In nucleotides, the CDR3 is TGTGCCAGCAGCTTATACCCGGCCAGGGGAGCCTCTGGGGCCAACGTCCTGACTTTC.

The sample holds many counts of this clonotype. The chain recombines TRBV14 with TRBJ2-2; D perhaps matches TRBD1 (5 bases). The CDR3 is made up of 16 amino acids. CDR1 SGHDN and CDR2 FVKESK come from the germline V gene. With 2 bases removed from V and 6 bases from J, the gap between germline ends came to 16 bases. The CDR3 loop reads CASSQFRRVGPGELFF. The CDR3 DNA reads TGTGCCAGCAGCCAATTCCGCAGGGTTGGTCCCGGGGAGCTGTTTTTT.

This clonotype was counted between two and nine times. CDR3 sequence (DNA): TGCAGCGGGCGGACTAGCGGGGGGGTTGGGGAGACCCAGTACTTC. Protein: CSGRTSGGVGETQYF. The chain joins TRBV29-1 to TRBJ2-5, with 15 positions matching TRBD2. Per germline, CDR1 SQVTM and CDR2 ANQGSEA. The CDR3 sequence is 15 residues long. V shed 7 bases, J shed 5 bases, and the junction held 8 bases outside the gene matches.

J is TRBJ2-5 and V is TRBV28, with D maybe TRBD2 (5 bases). Germline V gene data show CDR1 as MDHEN and CDR2 as SYDVKM. The CDR3 is made up of 17 amino acids. The ends were cut back, 2 bases at V and 5 bases at J, with 21 bases in the middle. In nucleotides, the CDR3 is TGTGCCAGCAGTTTAACCCTATTACTAGGGCATAACGAGACCCAGTACTTC. Residues: CASSLTLLLGHNETQYF.

This clonotype was seen repeatedly, ten times or more. The chain combines TRBV28 with TRBJ2-3; D might be TRBD1 (8 bases). The CDR3 has 14 amino acids. Germline V gene sequence: CDR1 MDHEN, CDR2 SYDVKM. The V end was cut by 6 bases, the J end by 5 bases, with 15 bases between. The DNA for the CDR3 is TGTGCCAGCAGAACGGACAGGGAGGGAGATACGCAGTATTTT. Protein product: CASRTDREGDTQYF. Full variable domain (remainder filled in from reference TRBV28 and TRBJ2-3): DVKVTQSSRYLVKRTGEKVFLECVQDMDHENMFWYRQDPGLGLRLIYFSYDVKMKEKGDIPEGYSVSREKKERFSLILESASTNQTSMYLCASRTDREGDTQYFGPGTRLTVL.

Many counts were recorded for this clonotype. The chain employs TRBV5-1 and TRBJ1-1; D may be TRBD1 (5 bases). The CDR3 length is 17 residues. Germline V lookup: CDR1 SGHRS, CDR2 YFSETQ. Trimming cost V 0 bases and J 0 bases, with 15 bases left between them. CDR3 region: CASSLAIRAYMNTEAFF. CDR3 DNA sequence: TGCGCCAGCAGCTTGGCTATCAGGGCCTATATGAACACTGAAGCTTTCTTT.

This clonotype is labeled as medium-sized (0.01 to 0.1%). The rearrangement uses TRBV29-1 and TRBJ2-1, with D perhaps TRBD2 (6 bases). V was pared by 7 bases and J by 8 bases, with 12 bases between. The CDR3 is 11 amino acids. Germline CDR1 is SQVTM and CDR2 is ANQGSEA. The CDR3 DNA is TGCAGCGGGAGGGTTGTTGATGAGCAGTTCTTC. Protein product: CSGRVVDEQFF.

This clonotype was counted at least ten times. V is TRBV20-1 and J is TRBJ2-1; TRBD2 agrees at 11 bases. Per germline, CDR1 DFQATT and CDR2 SNEGSKA (reference sequence). V lost 5 bases to trimming and J lost 6 bases; unmatched junction nucleotides: 3. The CDR3 extends over 13 amino acids. This CDR3 reads CSALGTSGNEQFF. In DNA form, the CDR3 reads TGCAGTGCTCTAGGGACTAGCGGCAATGAGCAGTTCTTC.

This clonotype turned up a few times. The CDR3 DNA reads as TGTGCCAGCAGCGTAGAGGCCTACAATGAGCAGTTCTTC. Protein sequence: CASSVEAYNEQFF. The chain carries TRBV9 and TRBJ2-1, with D hard to call. This CDR3 is built from 13 residues. The V and J ends lost 0 bases and 2 bases respectively, with 3 bases between them. Germline V gene lookup returns CDR1 SGDLS and CDR2 YYNGEE.

This clonotype appeared a few times. The V and J genes are TRBV14 and TRBJ2-1, with 11 bases aligning to TRBD2. Trimming took 4 bases from V and 8 from J; bases not matched to a gene: 10. The germline CDR1 and CDR2 sequences are SGHDN and FVKESK. There are 16 residues in the CDR3. Here the CDR3 DNA reads TGTGCCAGCAGCCCCCTCGGGCTAGCGGGAGGATATGAGCAGTTCTTC. Protein product: CASSPLGLAGGYEQFF.

This clonotype was seen more than once but under ten times. A much larger clone lies a single base off, so this may be a read error. The CDR3 DNA is TGTGCCAGCGGCCCGAATAGGGCTCAGCCCCAGCATTTT. The encoded protein is CASGPNRAQPQHF. The chain combines TRBV7-2 with TRBJ1-5; D gene uncertain. V was clipped by 8 bases and J by 6 bases, with 14 bases between them. The CDR3 has 13 amino acids. The germline V gene has CDR1 SGHTA and CDR2 FQGNSA.

This clonotype was recorded many times. This chain connects TRBV11-2 to TRBJ1-1; 8 bases are a match to TRBD1. The trim removed 6 bases at V and 1 base at J, leaving 16 bases unmatched. This CDR3 region has 18 residues. Germline CDR1 SGHAT, CDR2 FQNNGV. The CDR3: CASRSRGTGTGPNTEAFF. CDR3 DNA: TGTGCCAGCAGGTCTCGAGGGACCGGGACAGGCCCGAACACTGAAGCTTTCTTT.

Turning to this clonotype: A much larger clone differs by one base, so this may be a read error. The chain couples TRBV29-1 to TRBJ2-2; no definite D call. Germline CDR1 SQVTM, CDR2 ANQGSEA. The CDR3 consists of 14 residues. The V end was cut by 7 bases, the J end by 4 bases, with 16 bases between. The CDR3 loop is CSAPQGQSTGELFF. CDR3 nucleotide sequence: TGCAGCGCCCCGCAAGGGCAGTCCACCGGGGAGCTGTTTTTT.

The chain uses TRBV29-1 and TRBJ1-3; D is undetermined. CDR3 size: 12 residues. Trimming removed 3 bases at V and 5 bases at J, with 8 bases between. Germline values: CDR1 SQVTM, CDR2 ANQGSEA. The CDR3 DNA reads as TGCAGCGTTGAGGTCACACGAAACACCATATATTTT. Residues: CSVEVTRNTIYF.

This clonotype appeared a few times. The chain is built from TRBV28 and TRBJ1-2; perhaps TRBD1 as D (5 bases). V lost 6 bases and J lost 4, with 18 bases in between. CDR1 is MDHEN and CDR2 is SYDVKM in the germline V gene. CDR3 length equals 15 residues. Here the CDR3 reads CASSPPETGRYGYTF. CDR3 nucleotides: TGTGCCAGCAGCCCCCCAGAGACGGGGCGCTATGGCTACACCTTC.

This clonotype was counted only a few times. The rearrangement joins TRBV28 to TRBJ1-5; 8 bases are shared with TRBD1. CDR3 length: 16 residues. Per germline, CDR1 MDHEN and CDR2 SYDVKM. V gave up 5 bases and J gave up 0 bases; unmatched junction bases: 6. CDR3 in amino acids: CASSHRDRGSNQPQHF. The CDR3 coding sequence is TGTGCCAGCAGTCACCGAGACAGGGGTAGCAATCAGCCCCAGCATTTT.

In its sample, this clonotype was seen a few times. This chain connects TRBV20-1 to TRBJ2-7; 9 nucleotides align to TRBD1. Trimming removed 0 bases from V and 5 bases from J; junction bases left unmatched: 5. The CDR3 has 14 residues. Per the germline V gene, CDR1 is DFQATT and CDR2 is SNEGSKA (reference sequence). The CDR3 bases are TGCAGTGCTAGAGAGACAGGGGGTAGAGACGAGCAGTACTTC. Its protein is CSARETGGRDEQYF.

This clonotype has just a few counts. The chain uses TRBV20-1 and TRBJ2-5; D gene unclear. The CDR3 loop spans 12 amino acids. Germline V gene data show CDR1 as DFQATT and CDR2 as SNEGSKA (reference sequence). V lost 0 bases, J lost 7 bases, and 9 bases lay in between. As DNA, the CDR3 is TGCAGTGCTAGAGACCTAACGGGGACCCAGTACTTC. Residues: CSARDLTGTQYF.

The genes are TRBV30 and TRBJ2-3; the match to TRBD2 covers 7 bases. The CDR3 is 16 residues long. Germline V gene lookup returns CDR1 GTSNPN and CDR2 SVGIG (reference sequence). The junction had 8 bases not matched to a gene; V was cut back by 0 bases and J by 2 bases. The CDR3 reads CAWSVGTGGATDTQYF. The DNA for the CDR3 is TGTGCCTGGAGTGTGGGAACGGGAGGAGCCACAGATACGCAGTATTTT.

The chain combines TRBV28 with TRBJ1-1; tentative D call: TRBD1 (5 bases). Germline-derived CDR1 and CDR2 are MDHEN and SYDVKM. This CDR3 is 15 amino acids long. The V and J ends lost 5 bases and 4 bases respectively, with 17 bases between them. The CDR3 loop reads CASSPAGRKSTEAFF. The CDR3 DNA sequence: TGTGCCAGCAGTCCCGCGGGGCGGAAGAGCACTGAAGCTTTCTTT.

This clonotype was observed a few times. The chain has TRBV6-5 and TRBJ2-1, with 12 bases aligning to TRBD2. V shed 5 bases and J 6 bases; nucleotides not matched to a gene: 5. Per germline, CDR1 MNHEY and CDR2 SVGAGI. The CDR3 is 15 amino acids. CDR3 DNA sequence: TGTGCCAGCAGTCGGACTAGCGGGGCGGGCAATGAGCAGTTCTTC. Its protein is CASSRTSGAGNEQFF.